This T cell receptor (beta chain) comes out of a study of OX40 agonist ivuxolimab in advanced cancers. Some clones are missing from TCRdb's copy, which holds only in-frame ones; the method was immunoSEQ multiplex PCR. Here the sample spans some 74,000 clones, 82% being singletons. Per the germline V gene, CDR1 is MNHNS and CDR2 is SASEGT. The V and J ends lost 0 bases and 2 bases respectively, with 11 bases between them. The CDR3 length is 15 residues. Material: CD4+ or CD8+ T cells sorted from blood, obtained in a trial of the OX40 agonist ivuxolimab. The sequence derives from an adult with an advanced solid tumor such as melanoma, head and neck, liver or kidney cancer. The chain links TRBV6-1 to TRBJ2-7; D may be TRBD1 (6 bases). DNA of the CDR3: TGTGCCAGCAGTGAAGCTAGTCAGGGGACCTACGAGCAGTACTTC. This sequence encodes CASSEASQGTYEQYF.